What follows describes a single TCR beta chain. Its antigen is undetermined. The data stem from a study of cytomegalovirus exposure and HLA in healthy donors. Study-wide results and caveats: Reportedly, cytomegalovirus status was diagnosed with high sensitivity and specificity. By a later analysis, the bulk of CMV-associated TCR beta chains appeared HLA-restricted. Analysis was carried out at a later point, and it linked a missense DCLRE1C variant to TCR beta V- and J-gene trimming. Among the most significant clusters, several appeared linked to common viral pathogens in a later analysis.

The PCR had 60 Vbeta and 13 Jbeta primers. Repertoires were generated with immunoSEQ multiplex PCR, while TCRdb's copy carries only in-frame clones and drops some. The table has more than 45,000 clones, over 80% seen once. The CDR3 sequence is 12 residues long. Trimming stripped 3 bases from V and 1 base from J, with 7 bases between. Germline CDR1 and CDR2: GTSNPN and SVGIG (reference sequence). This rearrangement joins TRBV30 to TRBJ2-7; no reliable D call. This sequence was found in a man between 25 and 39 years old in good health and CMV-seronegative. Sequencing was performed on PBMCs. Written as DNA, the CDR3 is TGTGCCTGGAGCGACATGTCCTACGAGCAGTACTTC. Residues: CAWSDMSYEQYF.